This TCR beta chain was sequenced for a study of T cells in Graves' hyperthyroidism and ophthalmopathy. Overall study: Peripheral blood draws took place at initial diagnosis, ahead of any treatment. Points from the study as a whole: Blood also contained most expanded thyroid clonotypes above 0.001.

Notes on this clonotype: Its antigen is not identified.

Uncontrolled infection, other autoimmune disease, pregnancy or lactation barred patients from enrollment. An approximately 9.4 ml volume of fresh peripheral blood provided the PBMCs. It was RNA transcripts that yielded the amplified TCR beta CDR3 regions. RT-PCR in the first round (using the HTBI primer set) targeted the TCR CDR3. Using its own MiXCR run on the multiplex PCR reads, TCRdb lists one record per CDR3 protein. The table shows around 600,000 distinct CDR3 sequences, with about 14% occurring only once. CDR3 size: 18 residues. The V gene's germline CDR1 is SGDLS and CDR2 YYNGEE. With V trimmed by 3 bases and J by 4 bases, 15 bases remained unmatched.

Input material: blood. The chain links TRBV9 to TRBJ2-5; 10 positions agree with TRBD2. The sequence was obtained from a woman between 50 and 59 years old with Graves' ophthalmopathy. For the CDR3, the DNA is TGTGCCAGCAGCGCAACGAGAGGGGGGAGACTAGCGGGAGAGACCCAGTACTTC. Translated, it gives CASSATRGGRLAGETQYF.